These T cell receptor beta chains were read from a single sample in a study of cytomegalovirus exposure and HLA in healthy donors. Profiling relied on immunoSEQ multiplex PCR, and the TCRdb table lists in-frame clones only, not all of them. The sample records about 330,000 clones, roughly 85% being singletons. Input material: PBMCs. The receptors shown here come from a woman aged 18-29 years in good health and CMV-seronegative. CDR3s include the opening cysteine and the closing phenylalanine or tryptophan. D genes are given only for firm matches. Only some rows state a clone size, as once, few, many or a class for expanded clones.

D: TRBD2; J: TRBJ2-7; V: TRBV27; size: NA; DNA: TGTGCCAGCGGGAGGGCCGTTTACGAGCAGTACTTC; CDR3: CASGRAVYEQYF
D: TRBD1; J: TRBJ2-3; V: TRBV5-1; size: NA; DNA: TGCGCCAGCAGCCTGACAGGGCGCACAGATACGCAGTATTTT; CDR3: CASSLTGRTDTQYF
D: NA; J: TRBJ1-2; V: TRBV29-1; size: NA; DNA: TGCAGCATCACAGGGAGCGGCTACACCTTC; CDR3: CSITGSGYTF
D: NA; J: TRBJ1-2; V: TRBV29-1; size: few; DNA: TGCAGCGTTGAAGATTGGGCAGCCTATGGCTACACCTTC; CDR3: CSVEDWAAYGYTF
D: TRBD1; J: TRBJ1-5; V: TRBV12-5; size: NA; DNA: TGTGCTAGTGTCAAAACAGGGGGCGGTCAGCCCCAGCATTTT; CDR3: CASVKTGGGQPQHF
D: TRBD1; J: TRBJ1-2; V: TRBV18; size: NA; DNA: TGTGCCAGCCTACCGGGACAGGGGGTGCGTGGCTACACCTTC; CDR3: CASLPGQGVRGYTF
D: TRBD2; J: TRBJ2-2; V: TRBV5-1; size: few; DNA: TGCGCCAGCAGCGGGGTTAGCGGGTTGAACACCGGGGAGCTGTTTTTT; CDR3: CASSGVSGLNTGELFF
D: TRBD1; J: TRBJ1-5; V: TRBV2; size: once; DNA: TGTGCCAGCAGTGATTTAGGGGGCGATTCATTGAATCAGCCCCAGCATTTT; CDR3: CASSDLGGDSLNQPQHF
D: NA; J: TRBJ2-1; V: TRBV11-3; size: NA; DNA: TGTGCCAGCAGCCGAGCGGAGGGACTTAGCTCCTACAATGAGCAGTTCTTC; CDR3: CASSRAEGLSSYNEQFF
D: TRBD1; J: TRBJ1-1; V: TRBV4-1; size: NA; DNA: TGCGCCAGCAGCCAAGATGGTAGGAGACAGGGTGCGCGGGGAGCTTTCTTT; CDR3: CASSQDGRRQGARGAFF
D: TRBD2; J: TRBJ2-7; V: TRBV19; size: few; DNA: TGTGCCAGTAGTAGAAGCCCACTAGCGGCGACCTCCTACGAGCAGTACTTC; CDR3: CASSRSPLAATSYEQYF
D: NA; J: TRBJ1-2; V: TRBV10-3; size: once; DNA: TGTGCCATCAGTGAGTCGACAGGACGCGATGGCTACACCTTC; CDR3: CAISESTGRDGYTF
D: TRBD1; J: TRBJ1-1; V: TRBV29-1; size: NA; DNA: TGCAGCGTTGAAGTTGAGGGACAGGTTCTAGCTTTCTTT; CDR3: CSVEVEGQVLAFF
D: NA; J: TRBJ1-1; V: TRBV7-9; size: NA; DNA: TGTGCCAGCAGCTCCTTGGACAGCTTGAACACTGAAGCTTTCTTT; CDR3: CASSSLDSLNTEAFF
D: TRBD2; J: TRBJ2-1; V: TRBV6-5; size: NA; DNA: TGTGCCAGCAGTAAGAGCGGGAGCGGCAATGAGCAGTTCTTC; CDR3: CASSKSGSGNEQFF
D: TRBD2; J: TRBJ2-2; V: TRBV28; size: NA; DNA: TGTGCCAGCAGTTTAACCGTCCAAACGGGAGGCACCGGGGAGCTGTTTTTT; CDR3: CASSLTVQTGGTGELFF
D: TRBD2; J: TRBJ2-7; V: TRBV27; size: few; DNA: TGTGCCAGCAGAGCTAGCGGTTCCTACGAGCAGTACTTC; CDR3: CASRASGSYEQYF
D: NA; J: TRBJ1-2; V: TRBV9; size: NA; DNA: TGTGCCAGCAGCGTGGACTCGGGCTCCTATGGCTACACCTTC; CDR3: CASSVDSGSYGYTF